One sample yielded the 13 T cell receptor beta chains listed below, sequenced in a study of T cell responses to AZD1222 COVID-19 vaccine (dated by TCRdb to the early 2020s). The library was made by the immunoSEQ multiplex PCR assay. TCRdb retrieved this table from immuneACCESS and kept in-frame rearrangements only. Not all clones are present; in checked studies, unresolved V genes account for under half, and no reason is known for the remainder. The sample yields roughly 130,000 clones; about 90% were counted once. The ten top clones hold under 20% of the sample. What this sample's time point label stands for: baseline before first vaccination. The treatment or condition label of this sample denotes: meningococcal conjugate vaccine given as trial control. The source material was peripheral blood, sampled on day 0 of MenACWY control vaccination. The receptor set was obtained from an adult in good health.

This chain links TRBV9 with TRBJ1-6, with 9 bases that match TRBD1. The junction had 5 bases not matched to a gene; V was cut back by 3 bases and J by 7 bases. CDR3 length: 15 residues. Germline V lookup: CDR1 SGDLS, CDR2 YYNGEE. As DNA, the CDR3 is TGTGCCAGCAGCGCAGGACAGGGGAAGAATTCACCCCTCCACTTT. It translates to CASSAGQGKNSPLHF.

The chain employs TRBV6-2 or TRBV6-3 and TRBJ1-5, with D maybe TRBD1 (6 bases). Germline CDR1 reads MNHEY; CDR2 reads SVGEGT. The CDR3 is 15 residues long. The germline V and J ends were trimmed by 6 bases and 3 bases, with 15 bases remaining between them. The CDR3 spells CASSSFRGPNQPQHF. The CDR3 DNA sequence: TGTGCCAGCAGCTCCTTCAGGGGACCCAATCAGCCCCAGCATTTT.

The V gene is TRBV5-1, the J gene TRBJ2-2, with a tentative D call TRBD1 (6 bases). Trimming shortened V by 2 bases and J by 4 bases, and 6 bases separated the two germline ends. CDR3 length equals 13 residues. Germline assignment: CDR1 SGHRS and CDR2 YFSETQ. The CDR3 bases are TGCGCCAGCAGCTTAGGGGGCACCGGGGAGCTGTTTTTT. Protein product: CASSLGGTGELFF. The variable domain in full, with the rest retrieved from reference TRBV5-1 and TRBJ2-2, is KAGVTQTPRYLIKTRGQQVTLSCSPISGHRSVSWYQQTPGQGLQFLFEYFSETQRNKGNFPGRFSGRQFSNSRSEMNVSTLELGDSALYLCASSLGGTGELFFGEGSRLTVL.

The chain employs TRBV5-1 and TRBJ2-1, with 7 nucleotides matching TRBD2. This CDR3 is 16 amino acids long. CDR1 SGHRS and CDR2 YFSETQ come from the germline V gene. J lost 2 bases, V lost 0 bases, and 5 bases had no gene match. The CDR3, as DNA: TGCGCCAGCAGCTTGGGGGGGACTAACGCCTACAATGAGCAGTTCTTC. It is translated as CASSLGGTNAYNEQFF.

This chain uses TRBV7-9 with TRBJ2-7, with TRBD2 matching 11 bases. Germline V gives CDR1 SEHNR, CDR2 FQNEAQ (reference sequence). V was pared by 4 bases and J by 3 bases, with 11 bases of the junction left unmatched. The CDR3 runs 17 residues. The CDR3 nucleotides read TGTGCCAGCAGCTCGGGACTAGCGGCTCCTAAAATCTACGAGCAGTACTTC. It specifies CASSSGLAAPKIYEQYF.

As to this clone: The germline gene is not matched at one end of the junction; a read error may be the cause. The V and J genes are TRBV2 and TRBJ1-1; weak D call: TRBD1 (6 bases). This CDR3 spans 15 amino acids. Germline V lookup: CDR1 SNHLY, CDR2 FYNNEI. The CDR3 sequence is CASREAGTLNTEAFF. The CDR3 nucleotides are TGTGCCAGCAGAGAAGCCGGGACACTGAACACTGAAGCTTTCTTT.

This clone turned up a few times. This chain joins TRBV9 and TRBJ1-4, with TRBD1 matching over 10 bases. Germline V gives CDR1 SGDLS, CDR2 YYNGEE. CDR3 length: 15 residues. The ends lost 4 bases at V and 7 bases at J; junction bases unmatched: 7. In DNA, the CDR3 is TGTGCCAGCAGCTCAGGGGGACAGGGGTTTGAAAAACTGTTTTTT. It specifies CASSSGGQGFEKLFF.

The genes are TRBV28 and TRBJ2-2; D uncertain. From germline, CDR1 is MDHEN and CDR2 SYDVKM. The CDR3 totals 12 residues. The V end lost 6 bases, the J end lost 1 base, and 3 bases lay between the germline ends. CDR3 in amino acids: CASSQNTGELFF. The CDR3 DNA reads TGTGCCAGCAGCCAGAACACCGGGGAGCTGTTTTTT.

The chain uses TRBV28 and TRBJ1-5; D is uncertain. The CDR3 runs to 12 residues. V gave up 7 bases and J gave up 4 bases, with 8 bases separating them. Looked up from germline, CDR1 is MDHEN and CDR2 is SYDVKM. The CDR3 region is CASIRGNQPQHF. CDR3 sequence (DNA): TGTGCCAGCATCCGGGGTAATCAGCCCCAGCATTTT.

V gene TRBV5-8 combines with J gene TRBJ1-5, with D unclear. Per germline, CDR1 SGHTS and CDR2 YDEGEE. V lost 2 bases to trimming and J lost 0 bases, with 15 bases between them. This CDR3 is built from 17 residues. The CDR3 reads CASSFRSQFYSNQPQHF. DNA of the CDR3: TGTGCCAGCAGCTTCAGGAGCCAATTCTATAGCAATCAGCCCCAGCATTTT. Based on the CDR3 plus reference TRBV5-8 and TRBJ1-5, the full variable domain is EAGVTQSPTHLIKTRGQQATLRCSPISGHTSVYWYQQALGLGLQFLLWYDEGEERNRGNFPPRFSGRQFPNYSSELNVNALELEDSALYLCASSFRSQFYSNQPQHFGDGTRLSIL.

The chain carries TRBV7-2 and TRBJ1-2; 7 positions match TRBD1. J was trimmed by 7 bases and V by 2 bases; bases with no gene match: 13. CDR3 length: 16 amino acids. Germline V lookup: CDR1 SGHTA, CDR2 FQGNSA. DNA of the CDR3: TGTGCCAGCAGCTTAAAAGGGGGCAGCTACCAAGGTGGCTACACCTTC. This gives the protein CASSLKGGSYQGGYTF.

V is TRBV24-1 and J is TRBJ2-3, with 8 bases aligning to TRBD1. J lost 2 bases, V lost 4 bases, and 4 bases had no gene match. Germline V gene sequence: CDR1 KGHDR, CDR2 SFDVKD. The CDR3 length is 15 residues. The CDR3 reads CATSDRGQDTDTQYF. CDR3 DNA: TGTGCCACCAGTGACAGGGGACAGGACACAGATACGCAGTATTTT.

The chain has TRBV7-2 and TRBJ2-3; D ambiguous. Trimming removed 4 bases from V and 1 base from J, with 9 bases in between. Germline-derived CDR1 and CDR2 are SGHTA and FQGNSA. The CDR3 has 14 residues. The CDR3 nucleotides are TGTGCCAGCAGCTCAGTTAGGGGCACAGATACGCAGTATTTT. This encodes CASSSVRGTDTQYF.